Listed below are T cell receptor beta chains from one sample, sequenced in a study of OX40 agonist ivuxolimab in advanced cancers. The data were produced by immunoSEQ multiplex PCR, yet TCRdb's version contains in-frame clones alone and is incomplete. Of 40,000 to 45,000 clones in the sample, about four fifths are singletons; the top ten hold about 23%. The input for sequencing was CD4+ or CD8+ T cells sorted from blood, taken in a trial of the OX40 agonist ivuxolimab. All receptors come from an adult with an advanced solid tumor such as melanoma, head and neck, liver or kidney cancer. Both conserved end residues are part of each CDR3. The D gene is left open where the match is weak. Size is omitted from some rows. Given values are once, few, many or a class for expanded clones.

TRBJ2-7 | TRBV19 | - | - | TGTGCCAGTAGTATGATTTCGACAGACTACGAGCAGTACTTC | CASSMISTDYEQYF
TRBJ2-1 | TRBV5-4 | - | - | TGTGCCAGCACTCCGGTTGGGGGCCAGTACGGGGAGCAGTTCTTC | CASTPVGGQYGEQFF
TRBJ1-1 | TRBV7-2 | - | - | TGTGCCAGCAGCTTCCGCAGGGAGGCTGAAGCTTTCTTT | CASSFRREAEAFF
TRBJ2-7 | TRBV12-2 | - | - | TGTGCAAGTCGCTTAGCTCCCGACAGGGTACCTTACGAGCAGTACTTC | CASRLAPDRVPYEQYF
TRBJ1-5 | TRBV27 | - | - | TGTGCCAGCAGTTTATCGGCACAGCAGCCCCAGCATTTT | CASSLSAQQPQHF
TRBJ1-2 | TRBV5-1 | TRBD1 | - | TGCGCCAGCAGCTGGGAGCCGGGACAGGGGTCTGGCTACACCTTC | CASSWEPGQGSGYTF
TRBJ1-5 | TRBV2 | TRBD1 | once | TGTGCCAGCAGCGCGGGACAGCTCAATCAGCCCCAGCATTTT | CASSAGQLNQPQHF
TRBJ2-7 | TRBV20-1 | - | once | TGCAGTGCTAGGGGGATATTGGAGCAGTACTTC | CSARGILEQYF
TRBJ1-2 | TRBV11-2 | TRBD1 | - | TGTGCCAGCAGCAGACCCTTCGGACAGGGAGCGAACTATGGCTACACCTTC | CASSRPFGQGANYGYTF
TRBJ2-1 | TRBV6-5 | TRBD2 | - | TGTGCCAGCAGTTACTTTGGCCTAGCGGGGGTTGAGCAGTTCTTC | CASSYFGLAGVEQFF
TRBJ1-1 | TRBV19 | TRBD1 | once | TGTGCCAGTAGTTTCGGACAGGGAAACACTGAAGCTTTCTTT | CASSFGQGNTEAFF
TRBJ2-7 | TRBV29-1 | TRBD1 | - | TGCAGCGTTGAATCCTTGGGACAGGCCCCTCACTTC | CSVESLGQAPHF
TRBJ2-2 | TRBV19 | - | - | TGTGCCAGTAGTGGGGGCGGGGAGCTGTTTTTT | CASSGGGELFF
TRBJ2-5 | TRBV5-1 | TRBD1 | - | TGCGCCAGCAGCACATCCGGGACAGGGGGATCTGAGACCCAGTACTTC | CASSTSGTGGSETQYF
TRBJ1-2 | TRBV5-8 | - | - | TGTGCCAGCAGCTTGGTGGCTCGCCAGGTCTCCGGCTACACCTTC | CASSLVARQVSGYTF
TRBJ2-1 | TRBV5-1 | - | - | TGCGCCAGCAGCTTGGAAGGGCGTTCCTACAATGAGCAGTTCTTC | CASSLEGRSYNEQFF
TRBJ2-4 | TRBV4-3 | TRBD2 | - | TGCGCCAGCAGCAAAGATTCCCCCGGGGTAGCGGGGGTTATAGCCAAAAACATTCAGTACTTC | CASSKDSPGVAGVIAKNIQYF
TRBJ2-3 | TRBV27 | TRBD2 | - | TGTGCCAGCACCCCCGTGGCGGGAGCTAAAGTTAGAGATACGCAGTATTTT | CASTPVAGAKVRDTQYF
TRBJ2-5 | TRBV7-3 | - | - | TGTGCCAGCAGTCCAAGGAGGGGGGGATCGGAGACCCAGTACTTC | CASSPRRGGSETQYF
TRBJ1-5 | TRBV28 | - | once | TGTGCCAGCAGCCCCGGGGGCCAATGGGGCAATCAGCCCCAGCATTTT | CASSPGGQWGNQPQHF
TRBJ2-7 | TRBV7-9 | TRBD1 | - | TGTGCCAGCAGCTCTATTCCGGGACAGAAAGGGTACGAGCAGTACTTC | CASSSIPGQKGYEQYF
TRBJ2-7 | TRBV27 | - | - | TGTGCCAGCAGTCTCCGGGACACTGTCCAGTACGAGCAGTACTTC | CASSLRDTVQYEQYF
TRBJ2-5 | TRBV7-2 | TRBD2 | - | TGTGCCAGCAGCTTAAGCCCTAGCGGGGCAGAGACCCAGTACTTC | CASSLSPSGAETQYF
TRBJ1-1 | TRBV6-5 | - | - | TGTGCCAGCAGGCACCGGGAGGGTGAAGCTTTCTTT | CASRHREGEAFF
TRBJ2-7 | TRBV4-2 | - | - | TGTGCCAGCAGCCAAGCGGGGTCCTACGAGCAGTACTTC | CASSQAGSYEQYF
TRBJ2-2 | TRBV9 | - | - | TGTGCCAGCAGCGCCAGGGGGGGTAACACCGGGGAGCTGTTTTTT | CASSARGGNTGELFF
TRBJ2-5 | TRBV4-2 | TRBD1 | - | TGTGCCAGCAGCCTGACGGGACAGGGAGACGAGACCCAGTACTTC | CASSLTGQGDETQYF
TRBJ2-7 | TRBV27 | - | once | TGTGCCAGCAGTCCGCTGGGGACCACCTCCTACGAGCAGTACTTC | CASSPLGTTSYEQYF
TRBJ2-6 | TRBV19 | - | once | TGTGCCAGTAGTATGGGGGTCTCTGGGGCCAACGTCCTGACTTTC | CASSMGVSGANVLTF
TRBJ2-7 | TRBV6-5 | TRBD1 | - | TGTGCCAGCAGACAGGGACAGACCACTACCTACGAGCAGTACTTC | CASRQGQTTTYEQYF